The text below deals with one T cell receptor beta chain. This sample is part of a study of blood T cell repertoires in COVID-19. Background on the study: Researchers got acute and convalescent COVID-19 samples from the United States, Italy and Spain. The cDNA or gDNA used as material had been derived from T cells, B-cell-depleted T cells, or PBMCs.

In the authors' workflow: Amplified reference gene primers provided the basis for estimating nucleated cell counts. Generated by immunoSEQ multiplex PCR, the TCRdb table keeps only in-frame clones and is missing some. D and trimming were read from the DNA, whereas the V and J calls and clone size are those reported in that table. The sample carries roughly 120,000 clones, about 88% recorded once. V lost 5 bases and J lost 6, with 14 bases in between. The germline CDR1 and CDR2 sequences are SEHNR and FQNEAQ (reference sequence). The CDR3 consists of 14 residues. The receptor comes from a middle-aged man with acute or convalescent COVID-19. The gene calls are TRBV7-9 and TRBJ1-5, with a weak D call TRBD1 (6 bases). Sequences were obtained from peripheral blood. CDR3 loop: CASSPEGVGQPQHF. DNA of the CDR3: TGTGCCAGCAGCCCCGAGGGGGTCGGTCAGCCCCAGCATTTT.